The 27 T cell receptor beta chains in this list originate from one sample, sequenced in a study of T cell changes during pregnancy in multiple sclerosis. Sequencing used immunoSEQ multiplex PCR; TCRdb keeps in-frame clones, though not all of them. This table holds around 75,000 clones, around 89% found once. Sequenced material: peripheral blood, taken in the first trimester of pregnancy. These receptors were obtained from a female donor in good health, enrolled as a control in a pregnancy study.

The J gene is TRBJ2-1, the V gene TRBV19; D may be TRBD2 (5 bases). Trimming removed 2 bases at V and 10 bases at J, with 15 bases between. The CDR3 extends over 14 amino acids. Germline lookup yields CDR1 LNHDA and CDR2 SQIVND (reference sequence). The CDR3 DNA is TGTGCCAGTAGTATATGGGTAACCCGGGGAGAGCAGTTCTTC. Residues: CASSIWVTRGEQFF.

CDR3 DNA sequence: TGCGCCAGCAGCTTGGAGAGGGCCGACTCTGGAAACACCATATATTTT. Translated, it gives CASSLERADSGNTIYF. V and J are TRBV5-1 and TRBJ1-3; the D is unclear. V lost 0 bases, J lost 0 bases, and 10 bases lay in between. Germline CDR1 is SGHRS and CDR2 is YFSETQ. The CDR3 loop spans 16 amino acids.

This rearrangement joins TRBV19 to TRBJ1-5; 7 nucleotides agree with TRBD1. From germline, CDR1 is LNHDA and CDR2 SQIVND (reference sequence). V was clipped by 6 bases and J by 1 base; unmatched bases: 12. This CDR3 is 17 amino acids long. CDR3 sequence: CASRSRKGAASNQPQHF. The CDR3 DNA is TGTGCCAGTAGATCAAGGAAGGGGGCGGCGAGCAATCAGCCCCAGCATTTT.

The chain employs TRBV27 and TRBJ1-1; 9 bases line up with TRBD1. The CDR3 is 13 residues long. Germline V gene sequence: CDR1 MNHEY, CDR2 SMNVEV (reference sequence). After removal of 8 bases from V and 4 bases from J, the junction contained 5 bases not matched to a gene. CDR3 residues: CASGQGSTTEAFF. In nucleotides, the CDR3 is TGTGCCAGCGGACAGGGGAGTACCACTGAAGCTTTCTTT.

The chain couples TRBV9 to TRBJ2-2, with D maybe TRBD2 (6 bases). Germline CDR1 SGDLS, CDR2 YYNGEE. The CDR3 totals 16 residues. V lost 0 bases and J lost 0, with 9 bases in between. CDR3 region: CASSVVSGANTGELFF. The CDR3 DNA reads as TGTGCCAGCAGCGTAGTATCGGGGGCGAACACCGGGGAGCTGTTTTTT.

The gene calls are TRBV6-6 and TRBJ2-7; possibly TRBD2 for D (6 bases). V shed 5 bases and J shed 5 bases, with 19 bases lying between them. Per germline, CDR1 MNHNY and CDR2 SVGAGI (reference sequence). The CDR3 runs 15 residues. The CDR3 sequence is CASSRTGTGVDEQYF. The DNA for the CDR3 is TGTGCCAGCAGTCGGACCGGGACGGGGGTGGACGAGCAGTACTTC.

V is TRBV5-1 and J is TRBJ1-1, with 8 bases lining up with TRBD1. Trimming removed 4 bases from V and 1 base from J; junction bases left unmatched: 3. CDR1 SGHRS and CDR2 YFSETQ come from the germline V gene. The CDR3 is made up of 14 amino acids. The CDR3 loop reads CASSLGTGNTEAFF. As DNA, the CDR3 is TGCGCCAGCAGCCTCGGGACAGGGAACACTGAAGCTTTCTTT.

This chain joins TRBV7-6 and TRBJ2-3, with D possibly matching TRBD2 (5 bases). Germline loops: CDR1 SGHVS, CDR2 FNYEAQ. The V gene lost 5 bases and the J gene lost 0 bases, with 12 bases spanning the gap. CDR3 length equals 15 residues. This chain's CDR3 is CASSTLGLSTDTQYF. The CDR3 nucleotides are TGTGCCAGCAGCACCCTTGGACTCAGCACAGATACGCAGTATTTT.

The chain recombines TRBV5-4 with TRBJ2-3, with D possibly matching TRBD2 (7 bases). In germline, CDR1 is SGHNT, CDR2 YYREEE (reference sequence). V was clipped by 2 bases and J by 1 base, with 11 bases between them. The CDR3 sequence is 15 residues long. The CDR3: CASSLGGGRTDTQYF. CDR3 in DNA: TGTGCCAGCAGCTTAGGCGGGGGCCGCACAGATACGCAGTATTTT.

Here the CDR3 reads CASCSPPNTEAFF. CDR3 sequence (DNA): TGTGCCAGCTGTAGCCCGCCTAACACTGAAGCTTTCTTT. V is TRBV18 and J is TRBJ1-1, with no clear D. The CDR3 spans 13 residues. Trimming shortened V by 7 bases and J by 2 bases, and 11 bases separated the two germline ends. Germline V lookup: CDR1 KGHSH, CDR2 LQKENI.

The chain combines TRBV6-5 with TRBJ1-3; D remains unclear. Germline V gives CDR1 MNHEY, CDR2 SVGAGI. V lost 6 bases and J 0 bases, leaving 12 bases between the germline ends. CDR3 length: 15 residues. DNA of the CDR3: TGTGCCAGCAGCCCCGGACTCAACTCTGGAAACACCATATATTTT. Encoded protein: CASSPGLNSGNTIYF.

This sequence joins TRBV7-9 and TRBJ2-7; 8 bases are shared with TRBD1. The CDR3 consists of 14 residues. Germline-derived CDR1 and CDR2 are SEHNR and FQNEAQ (reference sequence). Trimming removed 5 bases from V and 2 bases from J; junction bases left unmatched: 5. CDR3 in DNA: TGTGCCAGCAGCGTGGCAGGGGGCACCTACGAGCAGTACTTC. It yields the protein CASSVAGGTYEQYF.

The rearrangement links TRBV27 to TRBJ1-5, with 7 bases lining up with TRBD1. CDR1 is MNHEY, CDR2 SMNVEV, per germline (reference sequence). Trimming cost V 4 bases and J 6 bases; bases outside gene matches: 9. This CDR3 has 15 residues. The CDR3 sequence: CASSSRQGSLQPQHF. CDR3 DNA sequence: TGTGCCAGCAGTTCAAGACAGGGAAGCCTTCAGCCCCAGCATTTT.

The J gene is TRBJ2-5, the V gene TRBV28; the D is unclear. CDR1 MDHEN and CDR2 SYDVKM come from the germline V gene. The CDR3 is 14 residues long. Trimming took off 6 bases at V and 1 base at J, with 12 bases between the two ends. CDR3 DNA: TGTGCCAGCAGCTCCCGCAGGTCCCAAGAGACCCAGTACTTC. Translating gives CASSSRRSQETQYF.

This clone was observed a single time. The chain links TRBV9 to TRBJ2-3; the match to TRBD2 covers 11 bases. V gave up 3 bases and J gave up 6 bases; unmatched junction bases: 12. The CDR3 spans 17 residues. Germline V gene sequence: CDR1 SGDLS, CDR2 YYNGEE. Here the CDR3 DNA reads TGTGCCAGCAGCGCACGTACCCTAGCGGGAGGTGGGGATACGCAGTATTTT. Amino acids: CASSARTLAGGGDTQYF. Together with reference TRBV9 and TRBJ2-3, the CDR3 gives the full variable domain: DSGVTQTPKHLITATGQRVTLRCSPRSGDLSVYWYQQSLDQGLQFLIQYYNGEERAKGNILERFSAQQFPDLHSELNLSSLELGDSALYFCASSARTLAGGGDTQYFGPGTRLTVL.

V gene TRBV11-2 combines with J gene TRBJ2-7; 8 positions match TRBD1. This CDR3 has 14 amino acids. V was clipped by 7 bases and J by 3 bases; unmatched bases: 8. The germline CDR1 and CDR2 sequences are SGHAT and FQNNGV. CDR3 in DNA: TGTGCCAGCACCGCGGGACAGGTTGTCTACGAGCAGTACTTC. This encodes CASTAGQVVYEQYF. The full variable domain, completed using reference TRBV11-2 and TRBJ2-7, is EAGVAQSPRYKIIEKRQSVAFWCNPISGHATLYWYQQILGQGPKLLIQFQNNGVVDDSQLPKDRFSAERLKGVDSTLKIQPAKLEDSAVYLCASTAGQVVYEQYFGPGTRLTVT.

The CDR3 nucleotides read TGCGCCAGCAGCCCTGGGGCGGGGCTTGCCGGGGAGCTGTTTTTT. This gives the protein CASSPGAGLAGELFF. This chain connects TRBV5-1 to TRBJ2-2; maybe TRBD2 (6 bases). Trimming removed 4 bases from V and 6 bases from J, with 16 bases in between. This CDR3 contains 15 residues. The V gene's germline CDR1 is SGHRS and CDR2 YFSETQ.

The chain uses TRBV5-6 and TRBJ2-2, with TRBD2 matching over 9 bases. The CDR3 runs to 16 residues. The junction had 2 bases not matched to a gene; V was cut back by 0 bases and J by 2 bases. The V gene's germline CDR1 is SGHDT and CDR2 YYEEEE. The CDR3 loop reads CASSLGTSDNTGELFF. The CDR3, as DNA: TGTGCCAGCAGCTTGGGGACTAGCGATAACACCGGGGAGCTGTTTTTT.

The rearrangement uses TRBV19 and TRBJ2-1; maybe TRBD2 (5 bases). Germline CDR1 and CDR2: LNHDA and SQIVND (reference sequence). The CDR3 contains 16 residues. V lost 5 bases to trimming and J lost 6 bases, with 20 bases between them. The CDR3 DNA follows: TGTGCCAGTAGTCCATTTCCATCGAGGGAGTTCAATGAGCAGTTCTTC. This codes for CASSPFPSREFNEQFF.

The rearrangement links TRBV11-2 to TRBJ1-1; the D is unclear. The CDR3 has 16 residues. V shed 5 bases and J shed 0 bases, with 16 bases lying between them. CDR1 is SGHAT, CDR2 FQNNGV, per germline. CDR3 residues: CASSGRRQTMNTEAFF. The CDR3 coding sequence is TGTGCCAGCAGCGGTCGCAGGCAGACCATGAACACTGAAGCTTTCTTT.

This clone was observed once. This chain joins TRBV5-1 and TRBJ1-4; 9 bases fit TRBD1. Germline-derived CDR1 and CDR2 are SGHRS and YFSETQ. V shed 5 bases and J 8 bases; nucleotides not matched to a gene: 10. The CDR3 is 15 residues long. The CDR3 loop reads CASRTGGGWREKLFF. For the CDR3, the DNA is TGCGCCAGCAGGACAGGGGGGGGCTGGCGAGAAAAACTGTTTTTT.

The chain uses TRBV6-5 and TRBJ2-7; a possible D gene is TRBD1 (6 bases). Germline V gene lookup returns CDR1 MNHEY and CDR2 SVGAGI. Trimming took 5 bases from V and 1 from J, leaving 12 bases between them. The CDR3 has 14 residues. The CDR3 region is CASSADRTSYEQYF. The CDR3, as DNA: TGTGCCAGCAGTGCGGACAGAACTTCCTACGAGCAGTACTTC.

The chain combines TRBV15 with TRBJ1-1; TRBD1 might be the D (5 bases). The CDR3 runs 15 residues. V lost 4 bases to trimming and J lost 3 bases, with 15 bases between them. The V gene's germline CDR1 is LNHNV and CDR2 YYDKDF (reference sequence). The CDR3 here is CATSKGVHLDTEAFF. Here the CDR3 DNA reads TGTGCCACCAGCAAAGGGGTCCACCTCGACACTGAAGCTTTCTTT.

This sequence joins TRBV5-1 and TRBJ2-1, with D possibly matching TRBD1 (6 bases). In germline, CDR1 is SGHRS, CDR2 YFSETQ. This CDR3 region has 17 residues. V lost 3 bases to trimming and J lost 0 bases, with 16 bases between them. CDR3 loop: CASSSHSGGGSYNEQFF. The CDR3 nucleotides read TGCGCCAGCAGCTCCCATAGTGGGGGCGGCTCCTACAATGAGCAGTTCTTC.

This sequence joins TRBV5-1 and TRBJ2-7; TRBD1 matches 9 bases. The CDR3 covers 14 residues. The germline V gene encodes CDR1 SGHRS and CDR2 YFSETQ. J lost 3 bases, V lost 6 bases, and 7 bases had no gene match. The CDR3: CASNKGQGYYEQYF. Here the CDR3 DNA reads TGCGCCAGCAACAAGGGACAGGGCTACTACGAGCAGTACTTC. The complete variable domain, with remaining parts taken from reference TRBV5-1 and TRBJ2-7, reads KAGVTQTPRYLIKTRGQQVTLSCSPISGHRSVSWYQQTPGQGLQFLFEYFSETQRNKGNFPGRFSGRQFSNSRSEMNVSTLELGDSALYLCASNKGQGYYEQYFGPGTRLTVT.

This clone appeared once. V and J are TRBV28 and TRBJ2-1; 12 nucleotides align to TRBD2. This CDR3 is 13 amino acids long. V shed 7 bases and J 12 bases; nucleotides not matched to a gene: 7. Germline V lookup: CDR1 MDHEN, CDR2 SYDVKM. Here the CDR3 DNA reads TGTGCCAGCACGACTAGCGGGAGTACGGGGCAGTTCTTC. This translates into CASTTSGSTGQFF.

The sample holds a few counts of this clone. This sequence joins TRBV10-3 and TRBJ2-2; D might be TRBD1 (6 bases). V lost 6 bases, J lost 6 bases, and 14 bases lay in between. CDR1 and CDR2 from the germline V gene are ENHRY and SYGVKD. The CDR3 extends over 14 amino acids. The CDR3 here is CAISPKTGPGELFF. In DNA, the CDR3 is TGTGCCATCAGCCCCAAGACAGGCCCCGGGGAGCTGTTTTTT.